One sample yielded the 8 T cell receptor beta chains listed below, sequenced in a study of T cell repertoires in cytomegalovirus infection. TCRdb called the reads again in MiXCR, with one record for every CDR3 protein. This sample carries a few hundred thousand distinct CDR3 sequences, roughly a sixth of them seen once, and the ten largest clones take around 13%. Input material: PBMCs. These TCRs come from a human donor in good health (CMV status not recorded). Some clones in this sample may be carry-over from other donors' samples.

This clonotype was recorded many times. The chain uses TRBV2 and TRBJ1-6, with D perhaps TRBD1 (5 bases). The germline gives CDR1 SNHLY, CDR2 FYNNEI. The V end was cut by 4 bases, the J end by 14 bases, with 18 bases between. This CDR3 is 14 amino acids long. CDR3 nucleotides: TGTGCCAGCAGTGTGGGACGGGGTGCGTCGGCCCTCCACTTT. Translated: CASSVGRGASALHF. Drawing the rest from reference TRBV2 and TRBJ1-6, the complete variable domain is EPEVTQTPSHQVTQMGQEVILRCVPISNHLYFYWYRQILGQKVEFLVSFYNNEISEKSEIFDDQFSVERPDGSNFTLKIRSTKLEDSAMYFCASSVGRGASALHFGNGTRLTVT.

CDR3: CASSLFTGELFF. The CDR3 DNA reads TGTGCCAGCAGCCTCTTCACCGGGGAGCTGTTTTTT. The chain links TRBV28 to TRBJ2-2; D ambiguous. The CDR3 length is 12 residues. V was clipped by 6 bases and J by 4 bases, with 6 bases between them. CDR1 is MDHEN, CDR2 SYDVKM, per germline. The full variable domain, rest sourced from reference TRBV28 and TRBJ2-2, is DVKVTQSSRYLVKRTGEKVFLECVQDMDHENMFWYRQDPGLGLRLIYFSYDVKMKEKGDIPEGYSVSREKKERFSLILESASTNQTSMYLCASSLFTGELFFGEGSRLTVL.

This clonotype came up many times. This chain links TRBV20-1 with TRBJ1-6; TRBD1 matches at 10 bases. Trimming took 0 bases from V and 7 from J; bases not matched to a gene: 6. The germline V gene encodes CDR1 DFQATT and CDR2 SNEGSKA (reference sequence). This CDR3 region has 16 residues. The CDR3 sequence: CSAREGTGAGNSPLHF. CDR3 DNA: TGCAGTGCTAGAGAAGGGACAGGGGCGGGCAATTCACCCCTCCACTTT.

The J gene is TRBJ2-7, the V gene TRBV7-9, with 7 bases matching TRBD2. CDR3 length: 16 amino acids. J gave up 6 bases and V 5 bases, and 16 bases lay outside the gene matches. CDR1 and CDR2 (germline): SEHNR, FQNEAQ (reference sequence). For the CDR3, the DNA is TGTGCCAGCAGCCCCGAGGGAGGGAGTTCTAGGGGCGAGCAGTACTTC. This translates into CASSPEGGSSRGEQYF.

This clonotype appeared many times. This chain uses TRBV4-3 with TRBJ1-5; D unclear. Deletions cut 0 bases from V and 3 bases from J, with 12 bases between. The CDR3 sequence is 16 residues long. Per the germline V gene, CDR1 is LGHNA and CDR2 is YSLEER. The CDR3 sequence: CASSQDLWANNQPQHF. The CDR3 DNA reads TGCGCCAGCAGCCAAGATCTTTGGGCAAACAATCAGCCCCAGCATTTT.

This clonotype showed up many times. The CDR3 DNA reads as TGTGCCAGCAGCACCGGGGCAGGGACGACGCGGACCTTC. As protein: CASSTGAGTTRTF. This chain joins TRBV6-2 or TRBV6-3 and TRBJ1-2; TRBD1 is a possible D gene (5 bases). Deletions cut 6 bases from V and 14 bases from J, with 22 bases between. Per germline, CDR1 MNHEY and CDR2 SVGEGT. The CDR3 runs to 13 residues.

In this sample, this clonotype turned up a few times. The rearrangement uses TRBV20-1 and TRBJ1-5; D not certain. The CDR3 totals 14 residues. The germline CDR1 and CDR2 sequences are DFQATT and SNEGSKA (reference sequence). The germline V and J ends were trimmed by 6 bases and 6 bases, with 18 bases remaining between them. The CDR3 region is CSALSPSHGQPQHF. The CDR3 DNA follows: TGCAGTGCCCTGAGTCCTTCCCATGGTCAGCCCCAGCATTTT.

The rearrangement links TRBV11-1 to TRBJ2-1, with 9 bases lining up with TRBD2. The germline V gene has CDR1 SGHAT and CDR2 FQDESV (reference sequence). The CDR3 has 18 amino acids. Losses at the gene ends were 2 bases for V and 7 bases for J; bases not matched to a gene: 15. The CDR3 here is CASSLSDGGGAVGNEQFF. As DNA, the CDR3 is TGTGCCAGCAGCTTATCAGATGGCGGGGGGGCCGTGGGGAATGAGCAGTTCTTC.